Each of the 25 T cell receptor beta chains below was sequenced from the same sample in a study of blood T cell repertoires in COVID-19. TCRdb keeps only in-frame clones here, not all; method: immunoSEQ multiplex PCR. Of about 210,000 clones listed, about four fifths are singletons. The sample consisted of PBMCs or T cells enriched from blood (not recorded which). The receptors were sampled from a woman in her 30s who had been exposed to COVID-19.

The V call is TRBV20-1, the J call TRBJ1-3, with a possible D match to TRBD1 (5 bases). The CDR3 consists of 16 residues. The V and J ends lost 3 bases and 0 bases respectively, with 15 bases between them. Germline CDR1 and CDR2: DFQATT and SNEGSKA (reference sequence). The CDR3 coding sequence is TGCAGTGCTAGTGTCCCCAGGGTCAACTCTGGAAACACCATATATTTT. It translates to CSASVPRVNSGNTIYF.

This clone has more than one count but fewer than ten. The chain uses TRBV11-2 and TRBJ1-2; D unresolved. The CDR3 covers 11 residues. V was cut by 1 base and J by 13 bases, with 10 bases left in between. Germline V CDR1 and CDR2: SGHAT, FQNNGV. CDR3: CASSLGESGTF. CDR3 bases: TGTGCCAGCAGCTTAGGAGAGTCAGGCACCTTC.

This chain uses TRBV15 with TRBJ2-7; D might be TRBD2 (6 bases). The CDR3 loop spans 14 amino acids. Germline lookup yields CDR1 LNHNV and CDR2 YYDKDF (reference sequence). The V end lost 2 bases, the J end lost 4 bases, and 12 bases lay between the germline ends. The DNA of the CDR3 is TGTGCCACCAGCAGACCCGGGGGTGGATACGAGCAGTACTTC. It is translated as CATSRPGGGYEQYF.

Only a few counts were recorded for this clone. V usage is TRBV29-1 and J usage is TRBJ1-2, with 7 bases identical to TRBD1. V was pared by 8 bases and J by 1 base, with 13 bases of the junction left unmatched. The CDR3 length is 15 residues. Germline CDR1 and CDR2: SQVTM and ANQGSEA. The CDR3 nucleotides are TGCAGCTCCAGCCGGGACAGCCTAATTAACTATGGCTACACCTTC. Amino acid sequence: CSSSRDSLINYGYTF.

V is TRBV19 and J is TRBJ2-1, with 11 bases identical to TRBD1. With V trimmed by 5 bases and J by 12 bases, 9 bases remained unmatched. The CDR3 totals 14 residues. Germline V CDR1 and CDR2: LNHDA, SQIVND (reference sequence). CDR3: CASSVDRGHDGQFF. The CDR3 bases are TGTGCCAGTAGTGTGGACAGGGGGCACGATGGGCAGTTCTTC.

V usage is TRBV5-1 and J usage is TRBJ1-2, with 8 bases aligning to TRBD1. With 3 bases clipped from V and 6 bases from J, the junction kept 7 bases outside the gene matches. CDR1 is SGHRS, CDR2 YFSETQ, per germline. The CDR3 contains 14 residues. CDR3 bases: TGCGCCAGCAGCTCGATGACAGGGGAGGATGGCTACACCTTC. Translation gives CASSSMTGEDGYTF.

This clone was recorded a few times. V and J are TRBV7-2 and TRBJ2-7; 11 nucleotides match TRBD1. Germline V gene data show CDR1 as SGHTA and CDR2 as FQGNSA. The CDR3 has 14 amino acids. With 5 bases clipped from V and 5 bases from J, the junction kept 5 bases outside the gene matches. The CDR3 loop reads CASSDVGQGDEQYF. The CDR3 bases are TGTGCCAGCAGCGACGTGGGACAGGGGGACGAGCAGTACTTC.

This clone was detected only a few times. This chain uses TRBV5-6 with TRBJ2-3; weak D call: TRBD2 (6 bases). Germline V gene data show CDR1 as SGHDT and CDR2 as YYEEEE. The CDR3 has 14 residues. The germline V and J ends were trimmed by 5 bases and 0 bases, with 10 bases remaining between them. The CDR3 DNA is TGTGCCAGCAGGCGGGGCCCTAGCACAGATACGCAGTATTTT. Encoded protein: CASRRGPSTDTQYF.

The chain uses TRBV19 and TRBJ1-4; TRBD1 agrees at 7 bases. The CDR3 sequence is 15 residues long. Germline CDR1 and CDR2: LNHDA and SQIVND (reference sequence). With V trimmed by 5 bases and J by 3 bases, 6 bases remained unmatched. The CDR3 DNA reads TGTGCCAGTAGTGCCTGGACAGGAGCTAATGAAAAACTGTTTTTT. It is translated as CASSAWTGANEKLFF.

This chain joins TRBV5-1 and TRBJ2-1; D possibly corresponds to TRBD1 (6 bases). The V and J ends lost 1 base and 2 bases respectively, with 10 bases between them. There are 15 residues in the CDR3. Germline CDR1 SGHRS, CDR2 YFSETQ. The CDR3 sequence: CASSLTTGTYNEQFF. In DNA form, the CDR3 reads TGCGCCAGCAGCTTGACAACAGGGACCTACAATGAGCAGTTCTTC.

The chain recombines TRBV19 with TRBJ1-1; TRBD1 matches 7 bases. The J segment lost 6 bases and the V segment lost 0 bases, leaving 7 bases of the junction unmatched. This CDR3 is 15 amino acids long. Germline CDR1 and CDR2: LNHDA and SQIVND (reference sequence). CDR3 residues: CASSIDHGRGSEAFF. The CDR3 DNA follows: TGTGCCAGTAGTATAGATCACGGCAGGGGGTCTGAAGCTTTCTTT.

The chain combines TRBV27 with TRBJ1-6, with TRBD1 matching 10 bases. The V and J ends lost 6 bases and 8 bases, in that order; junction bases with no gene match: 13. The CDR3 loop spans 17 amino acids. Germline assignment: CDR1 MNHEY and CDR2 SMNVEV (reference sequence). The CDR3 reads CASSGTPRDRGDSPLHF. CDR3 bases: TGTGCCAGCAGCGGAACCCCCCGGGACAGGGGAGATTCACCCCTCCACTTT.

The chain combines TRBV10-3 with TRBJ1-5; perhaps TRBD1 as D (6 bases). Trimming cost V 3 bases and J 5 bases, with 20 bases left between them. The CDR3 length is 17 residues. The germline V gene encodes CDR1 ENHRY and CDR2 SYGVKD. The CDR3 nucleotides read TGTGCCATCAGTGATAAGGACAGTGGCCCACCCTATCAGCCCCAGCATTTT. Its translation: CAISDKDSGPPYQPQHF.

On this clone itself: The junction departs from germline at one end; a sequencing error may be responsible. J is TRBJ2-7 and V is TRBV30; D unresolved. The CDR3 loop spans 11 amino acids. Per the germline V gene, CDR1 is GTSNPN and CDR2 is SVGIG (reference sequence). The CDR3 is CAWGVSYEQYF. In DNA form, the CDR3 reads TGTGCCTGGGGTGTATCTTACGAGCAGTACTTC.

V usage is TRBV6-5 and J usage is TRBJ1-5; D ambiguous. V lost 2 bases to trimming and J lost 5 bases, with 7 bases between them. The CDR3 loop spans 13 amino acids. Germline CDR1 MNHEY, CDR2 SVGAGI. CDR3 protein: CASSYPSDQPQHF. CDR3 bases: TGTGCCAGCAGTTACCCTTCCGATCAGCCCCAGCATTTT.

Remarks on this clone: The junction differs from germline at one of its ends, possibly a read error. The chain has TRBV7-2 and TRBJ1-2, with a tentative D call TRBD1 (5 bases). Germline V gene data show CDR1 as SGHTA and CDR2 as FQGNSA. CDR3 size: 14 residues. The CDR3, as DNA: TGTGCCAGCAGCCGTTTAACCGGGGGGGAGAATCCCGGCTTC. This translates into CASSRLTGGENPGF.

The chain combines TRBV29-1 with TRBJ1-3; D is uncertain. Deletions cut 7 bases from V and 4 bases from J, with 8 bases between. Germline V gene data show CDR1 as SQVTM and CDR2 as ANQGSEA. The length of the CDR3 is 11 residues. The CDR3 loop reads CSAGSGNTIYF. The CDR3 DNA is TGCAGCGCGGGATCAGGAAACACCATATATTTT.

The J gene is TRBJ2-5, the V gene TRBV27; D perhaps matches TRBD2 (5 bases). Per germline, CDR1 MNHEY and CDR2 SMNVEV (reference sequence). CDR3 length equals 13 residues. The ends were cut back, 5 bases at V and 5 bases at J, with 12 bases in the middle. The CDR3 DNA reads TGTGCCAGCAGTGCGGACTTGGGGGAGACCCAGTACTTC. Translating it yields CASSADLGETQYF.

This sequence joins TRBV5-1 and TRBJ1-1; D perhaps matches TRBD1 (5 bases). Germline CDR1 SGHRS, CDR2 YFSETQ. This CDR3 region has 13 residues. V shed 4 bases and J shed 4 bases, with 11 bases lying between them. The chain's CDR3 is CASSLGGVTEAFF. For the CDR3, the DNA is TGCGCCAGCAGCCTAGGAGGGGTCACTGAAGCTTTCTTT.

V gene TRBV5-4 combines with J gene TRBJ2-1; 9 bases align to TRBD2. Germline V CDR1 and CDR2: SGHNT, YYREEE (reference sequence). The CDR3 runs 15 residues. Germline trimming cut 2 bases from V and 5 bases from J; bases unmatched to any gene: 5. The CDR3 DNA sequence: TGTGCCAGCAGCTTAGAAGCGGGGGGAAACAATGAGCAGTTCTTC. Its protein product is CASSLEAGGNNEQFF.

This chain uses TRBV27 with TRBJ2-7; D is undetermined. Germline V CDR1 and CDR2: MNHEY, SMNVEV (reference sequence). V was pared by 1 base and J by 2 bases, with 12 bases between. This CDR3 has 15 amino acids. The CDR3 region is CASSLLDQATYEQYF. CDR3 bases: TGTGCCAGCAGTTTATTGGATCAGGCTACCTACGAGCAGTACTTC.

The V and J genes are TRBV7-2 and TRBJ2-7; maybe TRBD2 (5 bases). Germline CDR1 reads SGHTA; CDR2 reads FQGNSA. The CDR3 totals 13 residues. The V gene lost 6 bases and the J gene lost 4 bases, with 13 bases spanning the gap. Written as DNA, the CDR3 is TGTGCCAGCAGTCCCGGGGTAAAATACGAGCAGTACTTC. It specifies CASSPGVKYEQYF. Supplemented by reference TRBV7-2 and TRBJ2-7, the full variable domain reads GAGVSQSPSNKVTEKGKDVELRCDPISGHTALYWYRQSLGQGLEFLIYFQGNSAPDKSGLPSDRFSAERTGGSVSTLTIQRTQQEDSAVYLCASSPGVKYEQYFGPGTRLTVT.

This clone was detected a few times. The chain employs TRBV18 and TRBJ1-4; the D gene is possibly TRBD1 (6 bases). Between the trimmed V and J ends, which lost 3 bases and 5 bases, there was a span of 10 bases. The germline gives CDR1 KGHSH, CDR2 LQKENI. CDR3 length equals 14 residues. CDR3 region: CASSPDSRNEKLFF. As DNA, the CDR3 is TGTGCCAGCTCACCGGACAGCCGAAATGAAAAACTGTTTTTT.

This chain joins TRBV29-1 and TRBJ1-1; 8 bases line up with TRBD1. The CDR3 spans 12 residues. V shed 3 bases, J shed 4 bases, and the junction held 1 base outside the gene matches. The V gene's germline CDR1 is SQVTM and CDR2 ANQGSEA. CDR3 loop: CSVDTGGTEAFF. Written as DNA, the CDR3 is TGCAGCGTTGATACAGGGGGCACTGAAGCTTTCTTT.

A note on this clone: This specimen includes other DNA sequences encoding the same CDR3. The chain uses TRBV7-8 and TRBJ1-1; D might be TRBD1 (6 bases). V shed 3 bases and J shed 4 bases, with 18 bases lying between them. The CDR3 runs to 16 residues. Germline CDR1 and CDR2: SGHVS and FQNEAQ. CDR3 nucleotides: TGTGCCAGCAGCTTGGGGGGGGCGGGGGCCCGCACTGAAGCTTTCTTT. Translated, it gives CASSLGGAGARTEAFF.